This is a list of T cell receptor beta chains from one sample in a study of shared clonotypes between healthy human individuals. Only in-frame clones appear in the TCRdb table, and some are missing; sequencing was by immunoSEQ multiplex PCR. Among a few million clones listed, 90% to 95% were seen once. What was sequenced was naive CD8+ T cells from PBMCs. The source is a man between 18 and 29 years old in good health. Some clones in this sample may be carry-over from other donors' samples. CDR3s include the opening cysteine and the closing phenylalanine or tryptophan. D genes are given only for firm matches. Clone size is not always given. Where it is, it says once, few, many or a class for expanded clones.

size: NA; D: NA; V: TRBV28; J: TRBJ1-2; CDR3: CASSLGGNYGYTF; DNA: TGTGCCAGCAGTTTAGGCGGTAACTATGGCTACACCTTC
size: NA; D: NA; V: TRBV13; J: TRBJ2-3; CDR3: CASSGKPAASGTDTQYF; DNA: TGTGCCAGCAGCGGAAAGCCCGCAGCCTCGGGCACAGATACGCAGTATTTT
size: NA; D: TRBD2; V: TRBV27; J: TRBJ2-1; CDR3: CASSPGLAGGFNEQFF; DNA: TGTGCCAGCAGTCCCGGACTAGCGGGAGGATTTAATGAGCAGTTCTTC
size: NA; D: TRBD1; V: TRBV5-1; J: TRBJ2-2; CDR3: CADRDRADTGELFF; DNA: TGCGCCGACCGGGACAGGGCCGACACCGGGGAGCTGTTTTTT
size: NA; D: TRBD2; V: TRBV5-6; J: TRBJ2-2; CDR3: CASSRRGSHTGELFF; DNA: TGTGCCAGCAGCCGGCGCGGGAGCCACACCGGGGAGCTGTTTTTT
size: NA; D: NA; V: TRBV7-9; J: TRBJ2-1; CDR3: CASSLVAAYNEQFF; DNA: TGTGCCAGCAGCTTAGTAGCGGCCTACAATGAGCAGTTCTTC
size: once; D: NA; V: TRBV27; J: TRBJ2-7; CDR3: CASSLSKSYEQYF; DNA: TGTGCCAGCAGTTTGTCCAAGTCCTACGAGCAGTACTTC
size: NA; D: TRBD2; V: TRBV5-6; J: TRBJ2-3; CDR3: CASSWAGGVQYF; DNA: TGTGCCAGCAGCTGGGCGGGAGGGGTGCAGTATTTT
size: NA; D: NA; V: TRBV27; J: TRBJ2-2; CDR3: CASRNITGELFF; DNA: TGTGCCAGCCGGAACATCACCGGGGAGCTGTTTTTT
size: NA; D: NA; V: TRBV10-3; J: TRBJ2-3; CDR3: CAISESRGNTDTQYF; DNA: TGTGCCATCAGTGAGTCTCGGGGGAACACAGATACGCAGTATTTT
size: NA; D: TRBD1; V: TRBV13; J: TRBJ1-4; CDR3: CASSFGQDNEKLFF; DNA: TGTGCCAGCAGCTTCGGACAGGATAATGAAAAACTGTTTTTT
size: NA; D: TRBD1; V: TRBV6-6; J: TRBJ2-3; CDR3: CASSRGQGITTDTQYF; DNA: TGTGCCAGCAGTCGTGGACAGGGGATAACCACAGATACGCAGTATTTT
size: once; D: NA; V: TRBV9; J: TRBJ2-2; CDR3: CASSVVQNTGELFF; DNA: TGTGCCAGCAGCGTAGTCCAGAACACCGGGGAGCTGTTTTTT
size: NA; D: TRBD2; V: TRBV2; J: TRBJ2-5; CDR3: CASSHSYSSRWGSGRETQYF; DNA: TGTGCCAGCAGCCACTCATACAGCAGCCGATGGGGTAGCGGGAGAGAGACCCAGTACTTC
size: once; D: NA; V: TRBV4-1; J: TRBJ1-1; CDR3: CASSQGMGTYTEAFF; DNA: TGCGCCAGCAGCCAAGGAATGGGTACGTACACTGAAGCTTTCTTT
size: NA; D: NA; V: TRBV9; J: TRBJ1-1; CDR3: CASSPRDGTTVTTEAFF; DNA: TGTGCCAGCAGCCCGCGAGATGGGACAACAGTAACGACTGAAGCTTTCTTT
size: NA; D: TRBD2; V: TRBV10-3; J: TRBJ2-7; CDR3: CAISESTGEGEQYF; DNA: TGTGCCATCAGTGAATCGACGGGGGAGGGGGAGCAGTACTTC
size: NA; D: NA; V: TRBV7-9; J: TRBJ2-7; CDR3: CASRGGQYEQYF; DNA: TGTGCCAGCCGGGGCGGACAGTACGAGCAGTACTTC
size: NA; D: NA; V: TRBV29-1; J: TRBJ1-1; CDR3: CSVVGTANTEAFF; DNA: TGCAGCGTTGTAGGCACGGCGAACACTGAAGCTTTCTTT
size: NA; D: NA; V: TRBV7-3; J: TRBJ2-4; CDR3: CASSPGPGPDIQYF; DNA: TGTGCCAGCAGCCCCGGCCCGGGCCCGGACATTCAGTACTTC
size: NA; D: NA; V: TRBV9; J: TRBJ2-7; CDR3: CASSRTPFYEQYF; DNA: TGTGCCAGCAGTCGGACACCCTTCTACGAGCAGTACTTC
size: NA; D: NA; V: TRBV28; J: TRBJ2-1; CDR3: CASSFETTYNEQFF; DNA: TGTGCCAGCAGTTTTGAGACCACCTACAATGAGCAGTTCTTC
size: NA; D: TRBD2; V: TRBV9; J: TRBJ2-7; CDR3: CASSGSGRRAYEQYF; DNA: TGTGCCAGCAGCGGTAGCGGGAGGAGGGCTTACGAGCAGTACTTC
size: NA; D: NA; V: TRBV7-3; J: TRBJ2-1; CDR3: CASSLSPGANEQFF; DNA: TGTGCCAGCAGCTTATCCCCAGGGGCGAATGAGCAGTTCTTC
size: NA; D: NA; V: TRBV4-2; J: TRBJ1-4; CDR3: CASSQEGRGGELFF; DNA: TGTGCCAGCAGCCAAGAGGGTAGGGGCGGAGAACTGTTTTTT
size: NA; D: TRBD1; V: TRBV6-4; J: TRBJ2-5; CDR3: CAIIRDSENF; DNA: TGTGCCATTATCCGGGACAGCGAAAACTTC
size: NA; D: NA; V: TRBV7-9; J: TRBJ1-3; CDR3: CASSLGRYSGNTIYF; DNA: TGTGCCAGCAGCTTAGGCCGCTACTCTGGAAACACCATATATTTT
size: once; D: NA; V: TRBV27; J: TRBJ1-1; CDR3: CASSLLGGNTEAFF; DNA: TGTGCCAGCAGTTTACTGGGGGGTAACACTGAAGCTTTCTTT
size: NA; D: NA; V: TRBV28; J: TRBJ2-1; CDR3: CASSLRLNEQFF; DNA: TGTGCCAGCAGTCTGCGCCTCAATGAGCAGTTCTTC
size: NA; D: TRBD2; V: TRBV27; J: TRBJ2-2; CDR3: CASSLLAGGYTGELFF; DNA: TGTGCCAGCAGTTTATTGGCGGGAGGATACACCGGGGAGCTGTTTTTT
size: NA; D: NA; V: TRBV27; J: TRBJ2-6; CDR3: CATIGGANVLTF; DNA: TGTGCCACCATCGGGGGGGCCAACGTCCTGACTTTC
size: NA; D: NA; V: TRBV9; J: TRBJ2-4; CDR3: CASSVGGGQAKNIQYF; DNA: TGTGCCAGCAGCGTAGGGGGCGGACAAGCCAAAAACATTCAGTACTTC
size: NA; D: NA; V: TRBV7-2; J: TRBJ2-2; CDR3: CASSQSWDRTNTGELFF; DNA: TGTGCCAGCAGCCAATCATGGGACCGAACGAACACCGGGGAGCTGTTTTTT
size: NA; D: NA; V: TRBV27; J: TRBJ1-1; CDR3: CASRGSRTEAFF; DNA: TGTGCCAGCAGGGGGTCCCGGACTGAAGCTTTCTTT
size: NA; D: NA; V: TRBV10-3; J: TRBJ2-2; CDR3: CAISDAGPTTAGELFF; DNA: TGTGCCATCAGTGACGCGGGACCGACGACTGCCGGGGAGCTGTTTTTT
size: NA; D: TRBD1; V: TRBV30; J: TRBJ1-6; CDR3: CAWSSGQGAYNSPLHF; DNA: TGTGCCTGGAGTAGCGGACAGGGAGCCTATAATTCACCCCTCCACTTT
size: NA; D: NA; V: TRBV15; J: TRBJ2-7; CDR3: CATSKKGLVSYEQYF; DNA: TGTGCCACCAGCAAAAAAGGGTTGGTAAGCTACGAGCAGTACTTC
size: NA; D: NA; V: TRBV5-1; J: TRBJ1-1; CDR3: CASSSEGGGNTEAFF; DNA: TGCGCCAGCAGCTCCGAGGGGGGGGGAAACACTGAAGCTTTCTTT
size: NA; D: NA; V: TRBV29-1; J: TRBJ2-7; CDR3: CSVMRGSNEQYF; DNA: TGCAGCGTGATGAGGGGTAGCAACGAGCAGTACTTC
size: NA; D: NA; V: TRBV29-1; J: TRBJ2-3; CDR3: CSVVGPLSQYTQYF; DNA: TGCAGCGTTGTGGGACCGTTGTCACAATATACGCAGTATTTT
size: once; D: NA; V: TRBV27; J: TRBJ1-1; CDR3: CASSLFEGNTEAFF; DNA: TGTGCCAGCAGTTTATTTGAGGGGAACACTGAAGCTTTCTTT
size: NA; D: TRBD1; V: TRBV19; J: TRBJ1-5; CDR3: CASSIIRDRGNQPQHF; DNA: TGTGCCAGTAGTATAATCCGGGACAGGGGGAATCAGCCCCAGCATTTT
size: NA; D: TRBD1; V: TRBV9; J: TRBJ2-1; CDR3: CASSVDLDRAHEQFF; DNA: TGTGCCAGCAGCGTAGATCTGGACAGGGCACATGAGCAGTTCTTC
size: NA; D: NA; V: TRBV27; J: TRBJ1-1; CDR3: CASSFGLMNTEAFF; DNA: TGTGCCAGCAGTTTTGGTCTGATGAACACTGAAGCTTTCTTT
size: NA; D: NA; V: TRBV9; J: TRBJ2-3; CDR3: CASSVNLERANTDTQYF; DNA: TGTGCCAGCAGCGTAAACTTGGAGCGAGCCAACACAGATACGCAGTATTTT
size: few; D: NA; V: TRBV2; J: TRBJ1-5; CDR3: CASREPNQPQHF; DNA: TGTGCCAGCAGGGAACCGAATCAGCCCCAGCATTTT
size: NA; D: TRBD1; V: TRBV27; J: TRBJ2-7; CDR3: CASSSTGTGDEQYF; DNA: TGTGCCAGCAGTTCTACCGGGACAGGGGACGAGCAGTACTTC
size: NA; D: NA; V: TRBV23-1; J: TRBJ2-7; CDR3: CASSHSRRLGHHTYEQYF; DNA: TGCGCCAGCAGTCATTCCCGACGCCTGGGACACCATACCTACGAGCAGTACTTC
size: NA; D: TRBD2; V: TRBV13; J: TRBJ2-1; CDR3: CASSLELAGVRGPYNEQFF; DNA: TGTGCCAGCAGCTTAGAACTAGCGGGAGTGCGGGGCCCCTACAATGAGCAGTTCTTC
size: NA; D: TRBD2; V: TRBV11-2; J: TRBJ2-7; CDR3: CASSSLTSGIHYEQYF; DNA: TGTGCCAGCAGCTCGTTAACTAGCGGGATCCACTACGAGCAGTACTTC
size: NA; D: TRBD2; V: TRBV7-3; J: TRBJ2-5; CDR3: CASSLWTSGQETQYF; DNA: TGTGCCAGCAGCTTGTGGACTAGCGGACAAGAGACCCAGTACTTC
size: NA; D: TRBD1; V: TRBV27; J: TRBJ2-7; CDR3: CASSFRDSLYEQYF; DNA: TGTGCCAGCAGTTTCCGGGACAGTTTATACGAGCAGTACTTC
size: NA; D: TRBD2; V: TRBV7-8; J: TRBJ2-7; CDR3: CASSALPGTSAEQYF; DNA: TGTGCCAGCAGCGCGCTACCCGGGACTAGCGCAGAGCAGTACTTC
size: once; D: NA; V: TRBV27; J: TRBJ1-1; CDR3: CASSLRSANTEAFF; DNA: TGTGCCAGCAGTTTGCGTTCGGCCAACACTGAAGCTTTCTTT